The rows below give T cell receptor beta chains drawn from one sample of a study of T cells in Graves' hyperthyroidism and ophthalmopathy. TCRdb reprocessed the multiplex PCR reads via MiXCR and lists one record per CDR3 protein. The sample contains about 270,000 distinct CDR3 sequences, approximately 16% of which appear only once. The sequenced sample was blood. These receptors originate from a woman in her fifties or sixties with Graves' hyperthyroidism that later progressed to Graves' ophthalmopathy. Each CDR3 is given with its conserved first and last residue. The order of the fields is clone size, D gene, J gene, V gene, CDR3 DNA, CDR3 protein. A D gene is named only where the DNA matches it firmly. The size of a clone is reported for some rows only, either as once, few or many, or as a class for expanded clones.

size: few; D: TRBD2; J: TRBJ2-3; V: TRBV5-1; DNA: TGCGCCAGCAGCCCCACTAGCGGGAGGGCCGTAGATACGCAGTATTTT; CDR3: CASSPTSGRAVDTQYF
size: many; D: NA; J: TRBJ2-3; V: TRBV7-9; DNA: TGTGCCAGCATGAAAGGGACCACAGATACGCAGTATTTT; CDR3: CASMKGTTDTQYF
size: many; D: TRBD1; J: TRBJ1-2; V: TRBV27; DNA: TGTGCCAGCCGCCCGGGACAGCGGGGCTATGGCTACACCTTC; CDR3: CASRPGQRGYGYTF
size: NA; D: NA; J: TRBJ1-1; V: TRBV7-9; DNA: TGTGCCAGCAGCCAAGGCGGGGGAGGAGGCACTGAAGCTTTCTTT; CDR3: CASSQGGGGGTEAFF
size: NA; D: NA; J: TRBJ1-5; V: TRBV6-5; DNA: TGTGCCAGCAGTTCCCCAACGGGACGTGGCAATCAGCCCCAGCATTTT; CDR3: CASSSPTGRGNQPQHF
size: few; D: TRBD2; J: TRBJ2-5; V: TRBV6-1; DNA: TGTGCCAGCAGTGAAAGGGCTAGCGGGAGAGAGACCCAGTACTTC; CDR3: CASSERASGRETQYF
size: few; D: NA; J: TRBJ2-7; V: TRBV9; DNA: TGTGCCAGCAGCCCACGGTGGGGGCTGGCCGAGCAGTACTTC; CDR3: CASSPRWGLAEQYF
size: many; D: TRBD1; J: TRBJ1-2; V: TRBV28; DNA: TGTGCCAGCAGTCACCGGGACAGGACCTTC; CDR3: CASSHRDRTF
size: NA; D: NA; J: TRBJ2-2; V: TRBV5-5; DNA: TGTGCCAGCAGCTTAACTATAGTCGGGGAGCTGTTTTTT; CDR3: CASSLTIVGELFF
size: NA; D: TRBD2; J: TRBJ2-3; V: TRBV19; DNA: TGTGCCAGCATGGGTCCTAGCGGCCCGGGAGGGGAAACGCAGTATTTT; CDR3: CASMGPSGPGGETQYF
size: few; D: NA; J: TRBJ1-5; V: TRBV27; DNA: TGTGCCAGCAGTTTGGGTTGGAATCAGCCCCAGCATTTT; CDR3: CASSLGWNQPQHF